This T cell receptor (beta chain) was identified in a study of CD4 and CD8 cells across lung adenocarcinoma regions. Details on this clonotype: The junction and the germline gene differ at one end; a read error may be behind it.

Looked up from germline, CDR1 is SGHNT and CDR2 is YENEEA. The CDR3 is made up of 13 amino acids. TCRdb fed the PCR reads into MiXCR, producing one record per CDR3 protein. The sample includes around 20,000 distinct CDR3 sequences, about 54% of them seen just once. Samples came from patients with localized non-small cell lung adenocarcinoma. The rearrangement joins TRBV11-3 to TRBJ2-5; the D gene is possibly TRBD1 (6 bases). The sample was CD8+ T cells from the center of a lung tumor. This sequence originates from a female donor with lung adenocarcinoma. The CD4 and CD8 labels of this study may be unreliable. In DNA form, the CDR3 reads TGTGCCAGCAGCTTAGCGTCAGGGGAGACGCAGTACTTC. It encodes CASSLASGETQYF.